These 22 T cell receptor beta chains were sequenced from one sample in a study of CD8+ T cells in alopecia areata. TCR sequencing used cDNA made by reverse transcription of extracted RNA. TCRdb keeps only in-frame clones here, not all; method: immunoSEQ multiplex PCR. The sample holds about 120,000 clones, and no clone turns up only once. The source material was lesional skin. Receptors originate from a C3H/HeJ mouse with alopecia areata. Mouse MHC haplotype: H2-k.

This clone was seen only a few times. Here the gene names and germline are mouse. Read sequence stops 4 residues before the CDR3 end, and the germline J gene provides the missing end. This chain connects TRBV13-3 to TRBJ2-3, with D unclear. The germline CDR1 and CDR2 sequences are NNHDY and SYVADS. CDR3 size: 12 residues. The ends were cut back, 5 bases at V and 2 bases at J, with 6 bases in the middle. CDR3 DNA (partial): TGTGCCAGCAGAGGGTCTGCAGAA. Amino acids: CASRGSAE. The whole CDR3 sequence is CASRGSAETLYF.

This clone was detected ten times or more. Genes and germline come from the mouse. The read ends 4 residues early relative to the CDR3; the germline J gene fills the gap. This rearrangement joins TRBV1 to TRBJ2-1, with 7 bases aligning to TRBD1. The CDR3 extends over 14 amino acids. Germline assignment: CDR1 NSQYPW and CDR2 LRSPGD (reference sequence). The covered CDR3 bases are TGCACCTGCAGTGGCGGGGACAGTGGCGCT. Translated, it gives CTCSGGDSGA. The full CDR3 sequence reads CTCSGGDSGAEQFF.

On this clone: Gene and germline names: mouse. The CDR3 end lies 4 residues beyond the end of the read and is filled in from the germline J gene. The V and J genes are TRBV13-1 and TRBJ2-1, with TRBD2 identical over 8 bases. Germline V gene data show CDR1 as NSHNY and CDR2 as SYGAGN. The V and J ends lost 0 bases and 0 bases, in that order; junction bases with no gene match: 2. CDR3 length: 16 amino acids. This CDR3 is CASSDDWGHNYAEQFF. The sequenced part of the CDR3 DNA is TGTGCCAGCAGTGATGACTGGGGGCATAACTATGCT.

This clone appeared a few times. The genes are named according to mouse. CDR3 DNA (partial): TGTGCCAGCAGTCCCGGGACAATAGCAAACTCC. Encoded protein: CASSPGTIANS. The full CDR3 protein reads CASSPGTIANSDYTF. V gene TRBV19 combines with J gene TRBJ1-2; D possibly corresponds to TRBD1 (6 bases). The observed sequence ends 4 residues before the CDR3 terminus, with the missing tail filled in from the germline J gene. V was cut by 4 bases and J by 0 bases, with 13 bases left in between. Germline-derived CDR1 and CDR2 are FNHDT and SITEND (reference sequence). This CDR3 region has 15 residues.

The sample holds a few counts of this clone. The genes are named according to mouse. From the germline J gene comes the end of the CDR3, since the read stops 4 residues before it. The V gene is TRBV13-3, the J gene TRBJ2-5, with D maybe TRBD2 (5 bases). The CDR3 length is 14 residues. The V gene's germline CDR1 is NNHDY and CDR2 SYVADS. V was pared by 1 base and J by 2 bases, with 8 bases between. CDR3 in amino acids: CASSDPDFQDTQYF. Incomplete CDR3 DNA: TGTGCCAGCAGTGATCCGGACTTCCAAGAC.

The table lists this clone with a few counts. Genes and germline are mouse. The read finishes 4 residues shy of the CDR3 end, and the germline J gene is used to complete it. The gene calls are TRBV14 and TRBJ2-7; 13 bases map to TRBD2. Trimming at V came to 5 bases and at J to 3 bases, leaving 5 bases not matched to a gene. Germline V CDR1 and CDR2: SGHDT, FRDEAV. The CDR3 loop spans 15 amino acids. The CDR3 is CASSPGLGGRYEQYF. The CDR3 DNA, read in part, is TGTGCCAGCAGCCCCGGACTGGGGGGGCGCTAT.

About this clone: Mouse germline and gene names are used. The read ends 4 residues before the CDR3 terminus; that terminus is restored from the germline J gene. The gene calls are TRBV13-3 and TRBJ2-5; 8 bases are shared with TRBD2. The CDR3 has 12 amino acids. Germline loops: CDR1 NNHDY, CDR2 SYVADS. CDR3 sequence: CASGGARDTQYF. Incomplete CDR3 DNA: TGTGCCAGCGGGGGGGCGCGAGAC.

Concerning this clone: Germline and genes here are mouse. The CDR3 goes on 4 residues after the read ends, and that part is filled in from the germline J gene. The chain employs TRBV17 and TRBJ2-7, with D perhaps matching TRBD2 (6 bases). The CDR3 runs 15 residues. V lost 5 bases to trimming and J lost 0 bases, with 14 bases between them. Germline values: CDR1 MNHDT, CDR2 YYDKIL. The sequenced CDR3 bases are TGTGCTAGCAGTGCCTCTGGGGTGAGCTCCTAT. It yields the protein CASSASGVSSY. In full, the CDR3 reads CASSASGVSSYEQYF. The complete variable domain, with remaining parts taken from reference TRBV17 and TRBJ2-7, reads DTTVKQNPRYKLARVGKPVNLICSQTMNHDTMYWYQKKPNQAPKLLLFYYDKILNREADTFEKFQSSRPNNSFCSLYIGSAGLEYSAMYLCASSASGVSSYEQYFGPGTRLTVL.

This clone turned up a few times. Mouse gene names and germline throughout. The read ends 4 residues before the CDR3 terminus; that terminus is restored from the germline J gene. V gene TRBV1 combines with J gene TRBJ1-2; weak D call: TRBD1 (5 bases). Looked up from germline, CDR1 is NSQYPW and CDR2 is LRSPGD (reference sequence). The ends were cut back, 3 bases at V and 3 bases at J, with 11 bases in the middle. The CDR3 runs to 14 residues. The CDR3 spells CTCSASREDSDYTF. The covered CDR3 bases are TGCACCTGCAGTGCCAGCAGGGAGGACTCC.

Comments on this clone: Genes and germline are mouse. The sequenced part of the CDR3 DNA is TGTGCCAGCGGCGGGACAGTAAGTGCAGAA. This translates into CASGGTVSAE. The full CDR3 sequence reads CASGGTVSAETLYF. The chain employs TRBV13-2 and TRBJ2-3; 7 bases are a match to TRBD1. Sequencing ends 4 residues short of the CDR3 end; the germline J gene provides the rest. The CDR3 sequence is 14 residues long. J gave up 0 bases and V 5 bases, and 3 bases lay outside the gene matches. Germline CDR1 is NNHNN and CDR2 is SYGAGS (reference sequence).

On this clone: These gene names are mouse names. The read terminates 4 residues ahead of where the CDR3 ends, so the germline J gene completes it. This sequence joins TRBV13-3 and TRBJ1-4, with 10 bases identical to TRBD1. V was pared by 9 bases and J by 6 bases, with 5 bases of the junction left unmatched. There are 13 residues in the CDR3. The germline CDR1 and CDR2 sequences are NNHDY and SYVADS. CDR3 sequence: CATGTGVDERLFF. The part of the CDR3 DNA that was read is TGTGCCACCGGGACAGGGGTGGACGAA.

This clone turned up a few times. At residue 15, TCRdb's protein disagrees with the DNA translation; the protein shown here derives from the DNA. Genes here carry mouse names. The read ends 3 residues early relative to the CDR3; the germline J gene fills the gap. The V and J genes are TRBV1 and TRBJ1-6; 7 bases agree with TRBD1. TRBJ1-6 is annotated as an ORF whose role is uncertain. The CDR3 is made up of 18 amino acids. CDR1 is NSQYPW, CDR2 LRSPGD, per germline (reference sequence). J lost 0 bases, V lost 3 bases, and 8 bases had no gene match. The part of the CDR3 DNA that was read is TGCACCTGCAGTGCTCCGACAGGGCCAAATTCCTATAATTCGCCC. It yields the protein CTCSAPTGPNSYNSP. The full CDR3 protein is CTCSAPTGPNSYNSPLYF.

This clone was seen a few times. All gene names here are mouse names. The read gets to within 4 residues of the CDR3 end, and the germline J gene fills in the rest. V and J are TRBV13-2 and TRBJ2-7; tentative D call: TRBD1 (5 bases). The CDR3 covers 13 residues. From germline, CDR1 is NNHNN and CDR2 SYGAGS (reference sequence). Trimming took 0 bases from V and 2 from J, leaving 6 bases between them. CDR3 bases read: TGTGCCAGCGGTGATGGCAGGGCCTAT. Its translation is CASGDGRAY. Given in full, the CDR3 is CASGDGRAYEQYF.

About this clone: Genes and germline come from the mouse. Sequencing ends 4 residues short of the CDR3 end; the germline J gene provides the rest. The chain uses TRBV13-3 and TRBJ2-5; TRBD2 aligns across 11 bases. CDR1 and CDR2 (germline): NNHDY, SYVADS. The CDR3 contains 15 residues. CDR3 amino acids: CASSDPYWGGDTQYF. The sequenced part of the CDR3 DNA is TGTGCCAGCAGTGATCCCTACTGGGGGGGCGAC.

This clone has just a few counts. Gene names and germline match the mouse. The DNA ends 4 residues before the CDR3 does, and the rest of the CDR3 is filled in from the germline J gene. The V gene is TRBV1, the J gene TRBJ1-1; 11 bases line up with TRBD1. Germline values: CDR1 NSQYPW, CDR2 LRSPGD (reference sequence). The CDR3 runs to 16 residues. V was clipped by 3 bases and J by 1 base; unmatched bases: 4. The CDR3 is CTCSAFGTGGNTEVFF. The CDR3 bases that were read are TGCACCTGCAGTGCCTTCGGGACAGGGGGAAACACA.

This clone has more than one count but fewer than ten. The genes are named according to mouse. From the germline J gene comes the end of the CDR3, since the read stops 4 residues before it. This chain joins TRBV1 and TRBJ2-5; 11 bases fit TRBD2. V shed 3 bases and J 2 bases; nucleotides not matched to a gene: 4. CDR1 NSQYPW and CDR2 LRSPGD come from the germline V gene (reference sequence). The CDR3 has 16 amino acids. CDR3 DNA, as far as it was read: TGCACCTGCAGTGCTGACTGGGGGGGGAGCCAAGAC. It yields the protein CTCSADWGGSQD. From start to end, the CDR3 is CTCSADWGGSQDTQYF.

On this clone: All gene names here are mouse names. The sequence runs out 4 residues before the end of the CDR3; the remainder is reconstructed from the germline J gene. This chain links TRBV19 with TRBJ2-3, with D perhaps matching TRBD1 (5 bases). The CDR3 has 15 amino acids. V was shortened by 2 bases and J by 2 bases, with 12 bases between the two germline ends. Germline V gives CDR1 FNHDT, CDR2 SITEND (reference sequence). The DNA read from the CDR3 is TGTGCCAGCAGTATGGAGGGGTCTGATGCAGAA. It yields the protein CASSMEGSDAE. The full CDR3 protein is CASSMEGSDAETLYF.

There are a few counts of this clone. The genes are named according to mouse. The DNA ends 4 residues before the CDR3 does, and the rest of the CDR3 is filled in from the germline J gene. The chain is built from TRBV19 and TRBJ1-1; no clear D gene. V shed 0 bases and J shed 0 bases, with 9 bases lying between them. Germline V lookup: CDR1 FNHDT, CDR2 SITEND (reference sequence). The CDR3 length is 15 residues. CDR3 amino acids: CASSIGQQANTEVFF. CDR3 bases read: TGTGCCAGCAGTATAGGTCAACAAGCAAACACA.

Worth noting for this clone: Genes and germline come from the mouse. The CDR3 bases that were read are TGTGCCAGCAGTGATGGTGACATAAACTCC. The encoded protein is CASSDGDINS. The full-length CDR3 reads as CASSDGDINSDYTF. V usage is TRBV13-1 and J usage is TRBJ1-2, with D uncertain. The CDR3 goes on 4 residues after the read ends, and that part is filled in from the germline J gene. V lost 0 bases and J lost 1, with 7 bases in between. CDR1 is NSHNY and CDR2 is SYGAGN in the germline V gene. CDR3 length: 14 residues.

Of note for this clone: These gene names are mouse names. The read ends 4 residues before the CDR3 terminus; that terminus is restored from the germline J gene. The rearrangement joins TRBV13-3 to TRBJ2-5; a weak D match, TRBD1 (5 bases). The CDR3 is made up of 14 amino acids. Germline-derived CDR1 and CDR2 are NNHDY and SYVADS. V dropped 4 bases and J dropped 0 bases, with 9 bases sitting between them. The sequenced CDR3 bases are TGTGCCAGCAGTTCCCGACAGAACCAAGAC. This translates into CASSSRQNQD. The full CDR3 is CASSSRQNQDTQYF.

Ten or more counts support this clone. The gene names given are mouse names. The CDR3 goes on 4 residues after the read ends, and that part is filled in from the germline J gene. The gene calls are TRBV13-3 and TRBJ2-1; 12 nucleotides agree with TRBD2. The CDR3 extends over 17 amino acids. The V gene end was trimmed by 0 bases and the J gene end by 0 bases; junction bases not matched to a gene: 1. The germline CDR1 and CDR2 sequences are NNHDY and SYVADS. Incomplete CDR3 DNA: TGTGCCAGCAGTGATGGGGACTGGGGGGATAACTATGCT. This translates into CASSDGDWGDNYA. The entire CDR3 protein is CASSDGDWGDNYAEQFF.

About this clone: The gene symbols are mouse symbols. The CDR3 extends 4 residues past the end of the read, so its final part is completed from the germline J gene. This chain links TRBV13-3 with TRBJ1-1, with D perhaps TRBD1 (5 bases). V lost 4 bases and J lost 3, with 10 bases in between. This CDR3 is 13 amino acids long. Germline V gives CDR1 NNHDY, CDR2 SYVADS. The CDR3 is CASSIFRDTEVFF. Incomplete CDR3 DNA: TGTGCCAGCAGTATCTTCAGGGACACA.